This TCR beta chain was sequenced for a study of cytomegalovirus exposure and HLA in healthy donors. Points from the study as a whole: Most TCR sequences were uncommon, yet certain public TCRs appeared in many donors.

With respect to this clone: Its specificity is unknown.

The table came from immunoSEQ multiplex PCR; TCRdb's copy has only in-frame clones and leaves some out. The sample has fewer than 70,000 clones; 90% to 97% are singletons. The CDR3 consists of 13 residues. Germline V lookup: CDR1 MNHNS, CDR2 SASEGT. V was pared by 5 bases and J by 4 bases, with 9 bases between. The clonotype was recovered from a man between 18 and 29 years old in good health and CMV-seronegative. The rearrangement uses TRBV6-1 and TRBJ1-5, with D uncertain. Sequencing input: PBMCs. The CDR3 region has the DNA TGTGCCAGCAGTCCTGAGGAAAATCAGCCCCAGCATTTT. Its protein is CASSPEENQPQHF.